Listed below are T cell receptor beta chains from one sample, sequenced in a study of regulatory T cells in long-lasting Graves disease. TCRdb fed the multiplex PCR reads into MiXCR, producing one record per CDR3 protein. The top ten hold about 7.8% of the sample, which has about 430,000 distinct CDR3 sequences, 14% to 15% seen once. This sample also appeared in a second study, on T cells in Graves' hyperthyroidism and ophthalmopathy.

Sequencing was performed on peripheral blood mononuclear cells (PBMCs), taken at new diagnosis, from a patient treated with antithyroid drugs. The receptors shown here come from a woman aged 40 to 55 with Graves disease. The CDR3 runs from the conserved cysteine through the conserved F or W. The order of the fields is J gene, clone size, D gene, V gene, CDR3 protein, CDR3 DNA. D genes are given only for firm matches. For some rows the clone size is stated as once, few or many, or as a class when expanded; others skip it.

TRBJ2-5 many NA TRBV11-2 CASSSSRAQETQYF TGTGCCAGCAGCTCATCCAGGGCCCAAGAGACCCAGTACTTC
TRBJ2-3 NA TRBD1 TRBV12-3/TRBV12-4 CASSGTGERYTQYF TGTGCCAGCAGTGGGACAGGGGAAAGGTATACGCAGTATTTT
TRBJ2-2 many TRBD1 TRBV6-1 CASSAQRQGSGELFF TGTGCCAGCAGTGCCCAAAGACAGGGCTCCGGGGAGCTGTTTTTT
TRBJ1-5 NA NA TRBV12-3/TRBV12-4 CGSSLMGGHNQPQHF TGTGGCAGCAGTTTAATGGGCGGCCACAATCAGCCCCAGCATTTT
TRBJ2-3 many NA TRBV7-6 CASSLGLHRADTQYF TGTGCCAGCAGCTTAGGACTACACCGCGCAGATACGCAGTATTTT
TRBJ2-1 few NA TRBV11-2 CASSPIGVSDEQFF TGTGCCAGCAGCCCCATAGGTGTTTCCGATGAGCAGTTCTTC
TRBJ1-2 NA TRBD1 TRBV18 CASSPGTVGTYGGYTF TGTGCCAGCTCACCCGGGACAGTGGGAACCTATGGAGGCTACACCTTC
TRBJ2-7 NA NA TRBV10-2 CASSEFGGAAHEQYF TGCGCCAGCAGTGAGTTCGGGGGAGCGGCCCACGAGCAGTACTTC
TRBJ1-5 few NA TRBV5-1 CASSLEGGQWQPQHF TGCGCCAGCAGCTTGGAGGGGGGACAATGGCAGCCCCAGCATTTT
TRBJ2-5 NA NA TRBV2 CALSSSEGTQYF TGTGCCTTGAGCAGCTCGGAGGGGACCCAGTACTTC
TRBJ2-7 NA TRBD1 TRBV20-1 CSALGSGGPGYEQYF TGCAGTGCTCTTGGCTCAGGGGGCCCGGGATACGAGCAGTACTTC
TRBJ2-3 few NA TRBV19 CASSYGTLQDTQYF TGTGCCAGTAGTTATGGGACTCTCCAAGATACGCAGTATTTT
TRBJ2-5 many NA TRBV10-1 CASSEWRGATETQYF TGCGCCAGCAGTGAATGGAGGGGGGCTACGGAGACCCAGTACTTC
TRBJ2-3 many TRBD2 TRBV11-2 CASSPAGGLPDTQYF TGTGCCAGCAGCCCAGCGGGAGGGTTGCCAGATACGCAGTATTTT
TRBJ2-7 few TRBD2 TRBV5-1 CASSSLSSGSSYEQYF TGCGCCAGCAGCTCCCTGAGTAGCGGGAGCTCCTACGAGCAGTACTTC
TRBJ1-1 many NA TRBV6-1 CASSLARDTEAFF TGTGCCAGCTCGCTCGCGCGGGACACTGAAGCTTTCTTT
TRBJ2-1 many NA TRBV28 CASLKTGPPYNEQFF TGTGCCAGCCTAAAGACCGGACCCCCCTACAATGAGCAGTTCTTC
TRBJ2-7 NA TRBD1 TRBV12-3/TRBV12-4 CASRDRDSPLYEQYF TGTGCCAGCAGAGACCGGGACAGTCCTCTTTACGAGCAGTACTTC
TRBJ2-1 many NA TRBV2 CASSPRGQSSYNEQFF TGTGCCAGCAGTCCCCGGGGCCAAAGCTCCTACAATGAGCAGTTCTTC
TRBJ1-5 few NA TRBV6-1 CASSEAHNQPQHF TGTGCCAGCAGTGAAGCCCACAATCAGCCCCAGCATTTT
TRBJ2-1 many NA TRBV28 CASSPLGQRFYNEQFF TGTGCCAGCAGCCCATTGGGGCAGCGGTTCTACAATGAGCAGTTCTTC
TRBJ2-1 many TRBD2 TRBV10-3 CAITGTSGGDEQFF TGTGCCATCACGGGGACTAGCGGGGGCGATGAGCAGTTCTTC